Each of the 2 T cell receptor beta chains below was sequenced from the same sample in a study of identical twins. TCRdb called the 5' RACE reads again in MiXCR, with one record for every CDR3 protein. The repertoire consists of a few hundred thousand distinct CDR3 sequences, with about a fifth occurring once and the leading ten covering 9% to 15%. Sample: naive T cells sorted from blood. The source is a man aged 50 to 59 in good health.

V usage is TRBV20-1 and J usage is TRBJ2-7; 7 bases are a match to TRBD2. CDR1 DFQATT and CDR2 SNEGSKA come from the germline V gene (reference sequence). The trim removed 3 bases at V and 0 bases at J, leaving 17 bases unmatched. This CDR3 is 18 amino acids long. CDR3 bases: TGCAGTGCTAGCGCCCAGGGACTACCTGGGCCCCCCTCCTACGAGCAGTACTTC. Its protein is CSASAQGLPGPPSYEQYF.

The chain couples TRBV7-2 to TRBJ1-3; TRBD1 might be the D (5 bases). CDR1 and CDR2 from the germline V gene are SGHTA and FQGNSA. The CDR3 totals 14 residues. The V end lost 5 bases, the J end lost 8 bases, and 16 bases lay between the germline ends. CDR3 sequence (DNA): TGTGCCAGCAGCCGTGGGTCGGGGCTGTACACCATATATTTT. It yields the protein CASSRGSGLYTIYF.